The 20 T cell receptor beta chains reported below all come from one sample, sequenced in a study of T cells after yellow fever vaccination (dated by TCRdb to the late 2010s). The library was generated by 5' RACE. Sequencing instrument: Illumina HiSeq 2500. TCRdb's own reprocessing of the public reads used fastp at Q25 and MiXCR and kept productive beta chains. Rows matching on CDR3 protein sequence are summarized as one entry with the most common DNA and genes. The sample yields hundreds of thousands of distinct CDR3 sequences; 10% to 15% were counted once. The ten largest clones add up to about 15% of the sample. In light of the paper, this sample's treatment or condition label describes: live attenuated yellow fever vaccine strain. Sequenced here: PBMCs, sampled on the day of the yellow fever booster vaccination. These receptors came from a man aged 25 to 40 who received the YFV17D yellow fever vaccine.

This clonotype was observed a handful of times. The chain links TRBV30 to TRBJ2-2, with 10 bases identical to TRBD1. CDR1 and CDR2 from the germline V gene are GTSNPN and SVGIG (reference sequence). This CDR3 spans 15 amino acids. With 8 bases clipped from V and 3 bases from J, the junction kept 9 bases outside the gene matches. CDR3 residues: CAALDRGQHTGELFF. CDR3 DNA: TGTGCCGCCCTAGACAGGGGGCAGCACACCGGGGAGCTGTTTTTT.

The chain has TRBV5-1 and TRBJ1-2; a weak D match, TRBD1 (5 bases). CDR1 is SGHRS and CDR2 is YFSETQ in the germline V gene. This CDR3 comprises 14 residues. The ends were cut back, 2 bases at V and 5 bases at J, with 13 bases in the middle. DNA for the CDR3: TGCGCCAGCAGCTTAGCCAGAGGGGTATATGGCTACACCTTC. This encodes CASSLARGVYGYTF.

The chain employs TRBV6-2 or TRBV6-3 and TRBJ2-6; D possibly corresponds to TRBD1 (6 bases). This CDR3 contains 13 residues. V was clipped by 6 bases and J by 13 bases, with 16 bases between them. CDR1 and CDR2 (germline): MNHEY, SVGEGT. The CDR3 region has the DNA TGTGCCAGCAGCCGCGCAGGGGAAAAGGTCCTGACTTTC. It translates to CASSRAGEKVLTF.

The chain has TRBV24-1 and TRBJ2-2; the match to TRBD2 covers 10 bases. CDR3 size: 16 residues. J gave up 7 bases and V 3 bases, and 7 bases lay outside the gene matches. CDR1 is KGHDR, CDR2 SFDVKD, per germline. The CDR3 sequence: CATSDPSGRAVGELFF. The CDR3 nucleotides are TGTGCCACCAGTGATCCCAGCGGGAGGGCCGTCGGGGAGCTGTTTTTT.

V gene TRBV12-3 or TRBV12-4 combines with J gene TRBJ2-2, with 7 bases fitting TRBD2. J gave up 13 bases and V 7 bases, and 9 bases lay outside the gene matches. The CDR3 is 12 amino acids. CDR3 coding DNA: TGTGCCAGCATCGACGGCGGGAGTGTGCTGTTTTTT. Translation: CASIDGGSVLFF.

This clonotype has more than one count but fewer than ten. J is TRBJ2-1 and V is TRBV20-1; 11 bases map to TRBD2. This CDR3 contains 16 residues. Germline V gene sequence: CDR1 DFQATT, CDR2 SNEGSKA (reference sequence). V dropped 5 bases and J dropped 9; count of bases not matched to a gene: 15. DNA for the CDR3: TGCAGTGCTTATGCGGGGGGGGGTAGCGGGAGGGGTGAGCAGTTCTTC. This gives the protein CSAYAGGGSGRGEQFF.

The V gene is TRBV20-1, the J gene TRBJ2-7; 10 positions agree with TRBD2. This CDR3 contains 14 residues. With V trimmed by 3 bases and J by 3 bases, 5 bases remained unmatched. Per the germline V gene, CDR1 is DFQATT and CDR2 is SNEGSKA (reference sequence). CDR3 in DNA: TGCAGTGCTAGCCTAACTAGCGGGGACTACGAGCAGTACTTC. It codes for CSASLTSGDYEQYF.

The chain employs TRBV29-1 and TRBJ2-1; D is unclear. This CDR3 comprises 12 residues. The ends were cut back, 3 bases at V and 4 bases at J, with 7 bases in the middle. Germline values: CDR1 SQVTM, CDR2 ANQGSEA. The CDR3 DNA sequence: TGCAGCGTTGATAGTCAGTACAATGAGCAGTTCTTC. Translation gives CSVDSQYNEQFF.

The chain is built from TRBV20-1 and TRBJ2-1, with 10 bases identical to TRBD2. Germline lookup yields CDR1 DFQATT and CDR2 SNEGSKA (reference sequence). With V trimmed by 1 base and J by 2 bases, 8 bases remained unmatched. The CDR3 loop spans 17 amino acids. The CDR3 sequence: CSARGRASGSPYNEQFF. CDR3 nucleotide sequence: TGCAGTGCTAGAGGGCGGGCTAGCGGGAGCCCCTACAATGAGCAGTTCTTC.

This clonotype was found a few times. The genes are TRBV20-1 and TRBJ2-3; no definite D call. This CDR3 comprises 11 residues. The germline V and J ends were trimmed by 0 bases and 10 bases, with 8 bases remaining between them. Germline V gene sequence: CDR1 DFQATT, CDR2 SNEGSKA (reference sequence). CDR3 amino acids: CSARDDFPQYF. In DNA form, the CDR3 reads TGCAGTGCTAGAGATGACTTTCCGCAGTATTTT.

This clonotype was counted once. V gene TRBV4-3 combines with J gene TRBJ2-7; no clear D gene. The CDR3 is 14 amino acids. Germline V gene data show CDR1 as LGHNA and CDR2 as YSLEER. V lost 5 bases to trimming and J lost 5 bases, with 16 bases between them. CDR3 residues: CASSIWASRDEQYF. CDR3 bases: TGCGCCAGCAGCATTTGGGCATCCCGGGACGAGCAGTACTTC.

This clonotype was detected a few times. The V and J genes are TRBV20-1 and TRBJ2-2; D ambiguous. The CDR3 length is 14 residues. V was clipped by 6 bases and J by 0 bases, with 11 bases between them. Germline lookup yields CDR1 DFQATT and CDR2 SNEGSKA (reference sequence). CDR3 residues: CSAVPEANTGELFF. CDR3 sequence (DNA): TGCAGTGCGGTACCCGAGGCGAACACCGGGGAGCTGTTTTTT.

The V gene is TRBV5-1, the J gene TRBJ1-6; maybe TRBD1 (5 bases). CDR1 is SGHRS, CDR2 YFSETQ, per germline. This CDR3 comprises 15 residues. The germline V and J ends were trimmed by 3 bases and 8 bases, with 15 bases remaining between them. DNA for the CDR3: TGCGCCAGCAGCTCTGGGACCCGGCAGGATTCACCCCTCCACTTT. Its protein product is CASSSGTRQDSPLHF.

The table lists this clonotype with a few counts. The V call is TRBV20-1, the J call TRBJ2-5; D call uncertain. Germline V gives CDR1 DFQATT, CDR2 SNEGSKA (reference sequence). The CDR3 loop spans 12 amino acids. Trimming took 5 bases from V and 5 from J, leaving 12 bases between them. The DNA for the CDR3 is TGCAGTGCTTTGGGGTTGACGGAGACCCAGTACTTC. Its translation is CSALGLTETQYF.

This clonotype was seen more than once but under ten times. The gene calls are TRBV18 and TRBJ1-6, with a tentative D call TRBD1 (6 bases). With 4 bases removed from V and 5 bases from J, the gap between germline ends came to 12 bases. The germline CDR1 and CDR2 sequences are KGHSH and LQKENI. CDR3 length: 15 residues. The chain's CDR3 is CASSLRQVDNSPLHF. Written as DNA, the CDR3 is TGTGCCAGCTCACTACGACAGGTGGATAATTCACCCCTCCACTTT.

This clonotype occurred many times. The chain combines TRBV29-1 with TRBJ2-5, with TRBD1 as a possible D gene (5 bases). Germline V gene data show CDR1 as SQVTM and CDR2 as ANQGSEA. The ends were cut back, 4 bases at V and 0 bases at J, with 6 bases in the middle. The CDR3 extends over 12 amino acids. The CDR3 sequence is CSVGQYQETQYF. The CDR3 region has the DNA TGCAGCGTTGGACAGTACCAAGAGACCCAGTACTTC. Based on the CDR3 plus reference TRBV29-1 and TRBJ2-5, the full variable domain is SAVISQKPSRDICQRGTSLTIQCQVDSQVTMMFWYRQQPGQSLTLIATANQGSEATYESGFVIDKFPISRPNLTFSTLTVSNMSPEDSSIYLCSVGQYQETQYFGPGTRLLVL.

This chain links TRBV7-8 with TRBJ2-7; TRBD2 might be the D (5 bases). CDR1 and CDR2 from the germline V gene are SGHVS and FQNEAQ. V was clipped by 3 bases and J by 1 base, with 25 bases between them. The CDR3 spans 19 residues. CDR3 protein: CASSFLQSARAALSYEQYF. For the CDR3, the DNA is TGTGCCAGCAGCTTTCTCCAGTCTGCGAGGGCAGCCCTATCCTACGAGCAGTACTTC. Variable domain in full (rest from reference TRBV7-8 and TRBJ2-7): GAGVSQSPRYKVAKRGQDVALRCDPISGHVSLFWYQQALGQGPEFLTYFQNEAQLDKSGLPSDRFFAERPEGSVSTLKIQRTQQEDSAVYLCASSFLQSARAALSYEQYFGPGTRLTVT.

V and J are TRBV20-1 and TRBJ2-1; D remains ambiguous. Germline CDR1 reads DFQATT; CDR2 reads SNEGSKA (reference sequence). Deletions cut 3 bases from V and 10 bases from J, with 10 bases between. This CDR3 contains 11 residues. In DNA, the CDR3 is TGCAGTGCTAGTTCCCCTGGGGAGCAGTTCTTC. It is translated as CSASSPGEQFF.

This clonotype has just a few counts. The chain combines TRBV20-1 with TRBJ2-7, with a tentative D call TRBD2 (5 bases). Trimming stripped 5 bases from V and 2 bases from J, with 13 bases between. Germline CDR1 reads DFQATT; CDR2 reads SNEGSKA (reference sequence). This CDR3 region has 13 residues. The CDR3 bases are TGCAGTGCTTCCGGGATCTCCCCCTACGAGCAGTACTTC. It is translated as CSASGISPYEQYF.

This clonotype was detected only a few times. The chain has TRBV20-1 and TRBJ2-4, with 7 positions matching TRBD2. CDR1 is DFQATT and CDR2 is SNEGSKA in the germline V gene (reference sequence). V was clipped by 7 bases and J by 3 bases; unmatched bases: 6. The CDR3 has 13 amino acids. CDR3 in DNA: TGCAGTGGCCCCGGCGGGGGCAAAAACATTCAGTACTTC. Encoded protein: CSGPGGGKNIQYF.